A selection of T cell receptor beta chains follows, all from one sample in a study of beta chain features in type 1 diabetes. This table comes from immunoSEQ multiplex PCR, and its TCRdb copy is limited to in-frame clones, with some not included. The sample holds 810,000 or so clones, roughly 16% seen once. Sequenced: naive CD4+ T cells from blood. The receptors shown here come from a woman between 18 and 29 years old in good health. Each CDR3 is given with its conserved first and last residue. D genes are given only for firm matches. Where a row states a size, it is once, few, many or the class of an expanded clone; other rows omit it.

V	size	D	J	DNA	CDR3
TRBV14	NA	NA	TRBJ1-1	TGTGCCAGCAGCCAAGGGATTTTGAACACTGAAGCTTTCTTT	CASSQGILNTEAFF
TRBV6-5	NA	NA	TRBJ2-7	TGTGCCAGCAGTTACTCGGCTGGGGGCCCCTACGAGCAGTACTTC	CASSYSAGGPYEQYF
TRBV7-2	NA	TRBD1	TRBJ2-1	TGTGCCAGCAGCTTAGAGGACAGGGGCTATGAGCAGTTCTTC	CASSLEDRGYEQFF
TRBV5-6	once	TRBD2	TRBJ2-3	TGTGCCAGCAGTCAAATAGCGGGAGCAACAGATACGCAGTATTTT	CASSQIAGATDTQYF
TRBV15	NA	TRBD1	TRBJ2-5	TGTGCCACCAGCTCGGACAGGGTTCGGGAGACCCAGTACTTC	CATSSDRVRETQYF
TRBV28	few	NA	TRBJ1-5	TGTGCCAGCAACCCCCCGCGGGTAGGCAATCAGCCCCAGCATTTT	CASNPPRVGNQPQHF
TRBV5-1	NA	NA	TRBJ2-3	TGCGCCAGCAGCCCGTCAAAGGGGACAGATACGCAGTATTTT	CASSPSKGTDTQYF
TRBV28	few	TRBD2	TRBJ2-1	TGTGCCAGCAGTTCCGTTAGCGGGATATCCTACAATGAGCAGTTCTTC	CASSSVSGISYNEQFF
TRBV19	NA	NA	TRBJ1-2	TGTGCCAGTAGTATGGGCCTCCGCTATGGCTACACCTTC	CASSMGLRYGYTF
TRBV6-1	few	NA	TRBJ1-4	TGTGCCAGCGGACGGACAGAGGCGGAAAAACTGTTTTTT	CASGRTEAEKLFF
TRBV14	few	NA	TRBJ2-5	TGTGCCAGCAGCCGTGACTGGGTCTGGGAGACCCAGTACTTC	CASSRDWVWETQYF
TRBV4-3	once	TRBD2	TRBJ2-5	TGCGCCAGCAGCCAAGATCTGGGTAGCGGGAGGGGGGAGACCCAGTACTTC	CASSQDLGSGRGETQYF
TRBV20-1	NA	NA	TRBJ1-1	TGCAGTGCTGACAGAGACACTGAAGCTTTCTTT	CSADRDTEAFF
TRBV18	NA	NA	TRBJ2-1	TGTGCCAGCTCGGGTAGTCTGGACAATGAGCAGTTCTTC	CASSGSLDNEQFF
TRBV11-1	NA	NA	TRBJ2-1	TGTGCCAGCAGCCCCTCCTACAATGAGCAGTTCTTC	CASSPSYNEQFF
TRBV7-2	NA	NA	TRBJ1-1	TGTGCCAGCAGTCTAACCTGGGATATCACGAACACTGAAGCTTTCTTT	CASSLTWDITNTEAFF
TRBV5-4	few	NA	TRBJ2-1	TGTGCCAGCAGCTTGGACGTGACAGCGTACAATGAGCAGTTCTTC	CASSLDVTAYNEQFF
TRBV6-5	NA	NA	TRBJ1-2	TGTGCCAGCAGTTACACAGGTTCCGGCGGATATGGCTACACCTTC	CASSYTGSGGYGYTF
TRBV18	NA	NA	TRBJ2-7	TGTGCCAGCTCATCGGCGACAGGCCCTTACTACGAGCAGTACTTC	CASSSATGPYYEQYF
TRBV11-2	NA	NA	TRBJ2-1	TGTGCCAGCAGCTTAAGGGGAGGATCCTACAATGAGCAGTTCTTC	CASSLRGGSYNEQFF
TRBV7-9	NA	TRBD2	TRBJ2-1	TGTGCCAGCAGCTTTAGCGGGAGCTTCTATGAGCAGTTCTTC	CASSFSGSFYEQFF
TRBV5-6	NA	NA	TRBJ1-1	TGTGCCAGCAGCTTGGGGGGGCACTATCAGGATTTTAACACTGAAGCTTTCTTT	CASSLGGHYQDFNTEAFF
TRBV9	NA	NA	TRBJ2-3	TGTGCCAGCACCCGGGAGCTCCGCACAGATACGCAGTATTTT	CASTRELRTDTQYF
TRBV6-5	NA	NA	TRBJ2-5	TGTGCCAGCAGCCCCCACCGGATACAAGAGACCCAGTACTTC	CASSPHRIQETQYF
TRBV15	few	NA	TRBJ2-7	TGTGCCACCAGCAGCGGCCAGTTCGGGAGATACGAGCAGTACTTC	CATSSGQFGRYEQYF
TRBV14	NA	NA	TRBJ2-7	TGTGCCAGCAGCCAAGGAAACTACGAGCAGTACTTC	CASSQGNYEQYF
TRBV5-6	few	NA	TRBJ2-1	TGTGCCAGCAGCTTGTCGCCTATATACAATGAGCAGTTCTTC	CASSLSPIYNEQFF
TRBV4-3	few	NA	TRBJ2-7	TGCGCCAGCAGCCAACTAAGGGTGGGTTCCTACGAGCAGTACTTC	CASSQLRVGSYEQYF
TRBV7-2	NA	TRBD2	TRBJ2-1	TGTGCCAGCAGCTTATCCGGGACTAGCGTTTCGCATGAGCAGTTCTTC	CASSLSGTSVSHEQFF
TRBV11-3	NA	TRBD2	TRBJ2-1	TGTGCCAGCAGCGGAGCGGGAGGTGAGCAGTTCTTC	CASSGAGGEQFF
TRBV19	NA	NA	TRBJ2-4	TGTGCCTCCCCTCCTCCGGGGGGCGAAACAGCCAAAAACATTCAGTACTTC	CASPPPGGETAKNIQYF
TRBV11-3	NA	TRBD2	TRBJ2-5	TGTGCCAGCAGCTTAGGGCGGACTAGCGGGAGGGCCCTGGAGACCCAGTACTTC	CASSLGRTSGRALETQYF
TRBV7-2	NA	TRBD2	TRBJ2-1	TGTGCCAGCAGCCCCTTCCGCGGGAGTGATGAGCAGTTCTTC	CASSPFRGSDEQFF
TRBV4-1	NA	TRBD2	TRBJ2-7	TGCGCCAGCAGCCAAGAGGGAACTAGCGGGAGTTCCTACGAGCAGTACTTC	CASSQEGTSGSSYEQYF
TRBV7-9	few	NA	TRBJ2-3	TGTGCCAGCAGCCCAGAAGGGCGGATCACAGATACGCAGTATTTT	CASSPEGRITDTQYF
TRBV7-2	NA	NA	TRBJ2-3	TGTGCCAGCAGCTTAGGTGGTAGTGTGGCGGCGGATACGCAGTATTTT	CASSLGGSVAADTQYF
TRBV28	few	NA	TRBJ1-5	TGTGCCAGCCGGACAGTAAATCAGCCCCAGCATTTT	CASRTVNQPQHF
TRBV5-4	NA	NA	TRBJ1-4	TGTGCCACCTCCGTTTATGGGAATGAAAAACTGTTTTTT	CATSVYGNEKLFF
TRBV14	few	TRBD2	TRBJ2-7	TGTGCCAGCAGCCAAGTTGGGACTAGCGGGAGGTACGAGCAGTACTTC	CASSQVGTSGRYEQYF
TRBV19	few	TRBD1	TRBJ1-1	TGTGCCAGTAGCCAGGCAGGGGGGGACACTGAAGCTTTCTTT	CASSQAGGDTEAFF
TRBV5-6	NA	NA	TRBJ1-4	TGTGCCAGCAGCTTTCCAGGGGTTAAGGGGAATGAAAAACTGTTTTTT	CASSFPGVKGNEKLFF
TRBV4-2	NA	TRBD1	TRBJ2-3	TGTGCCAGCAGCCAAGCGCCCGACAGGGAAGATACGCAGTATTTT	CASSQAPDREDTQYF
TRBV7-9	NA	NA	TRBJ1-1	TGTGCCAGCAGCTTGGGCACTGAAGCTTTCTTT	CASSLGTEAFF
TRBV5-1	few	TRBD2	TRBJ2-2	TGCGCCAGCAGCTTACATCTAGCGGGAGAGTTGTACGGGGAGCTGTTTTTT	CASSLHLAGELYGELFF
TRBV28	few	NA	TRBJ2-1	TGTGCCAGCAGCCCCTACCGGGACACTGTGTACAATGAGCAGTTCTTC	CASSPYRDTVYNEQFF
TRBV7-9	NA	NA	TRBJ2-7	TGTGCCAGCAGCTTAGTAGCTAGCGTTGAGCAGTACTTC	CASSLVASVEQYF
TRBV6-5	NA	TRBD2	TRBJ2-1	TGTGCCAGCAGTTACAAGGGGACTAGCGGGAAGGGTGAGCAGTTCTTC	CASSYKGTSGKGEQFF
TRBV28	few	NA	TRBJ2-1	TGTGCCAGCAGTTTAAGTGGTTTTCTAAGGCAGTTCTTC	CASSLSGFLRQFF
TRBV29-1	NA	NA	TRBJ2-1	TGCAGCGCTGAAGTACTAGCTGCCTCACACAATGAGCAGTTCTTC	CSAEVLAASHNEQFF
TRBV28	few	NA	TRBJ2-1	TGTGCCAGCACCTCCGGGACTCCATACAATGAGCAGTTCTTC	CASTSGTPYNEQFF
TRBV19	NA	NA	TRBJ2-3	TGTGCCAGTAGGGGCCAGGGTATCGATACGCAGTATTTT	CASRGQGIDTQYF
TRBV7-9	NA	TRBD1	TRBJ2-5	TGTGCCAGCAGCTTCGGAAGGCAGGGGGTAATCCAAGAGACCCAGTACTTC	CASSFGRQGVIQETQYF